The 23 T cell receptor beta chains given below trace back to one sample, sequenced in a study of blood T cell repertoires in COVID-19. TCRdb's copy holds only in-frame clones and misses some; the assay was immunoSEQ multiplex PCR. The sample includes about 76,000 clones, around 86% of them seen just once. The sample was peripheral blood. The receptors derive from a woman older than 75 with active or convalescent COVID-19.

The gene calls are TRBV7-9 and TRBJ2-1; 7 bases agree with TRBD2. Germline V gene sequence: CDR1 SEHNR, CDR2 FQNEAQ (reference sequence). Trimming took 2 bases from V and 7 from J; bases not matched to a gene: 11. CDR3 length equals 16 residues. CDR3 sequence: CASSLIPGGGSNEQFF. CDR3 in DNA: TGTGCCAGCAGCTTAATCCCTGGCGGGGGATCGAATGAGCAGTTCTTC.

The rearrangement uses TRBV11-2 and TRBJ2-6; D may be TRBD1 (6 bases). Germline V lookup: CDR1 SGHAT, CDR2 FQNNGV. Trimming left V 5 bases short and J 2 bases short, with 13 bases between. CDR3 length: 16 amino acids. CDR3 bases: TGTGCCAGCAGCGACAACAGGGTCGCTGGGGCCAACGTCCTGACTTTC. Amino acids: CASSDNRVAGANVLTF.

V usage is TRBV6-2 or TRBV6-3 and J usage is TRBJ2-5; 8 nucleotides match TRBD1. The V and J ends lost 4 bases and 4 bases, in that order; junction bases with no gene match: 8. This CDR3 is built from 15 residues. The germline V gene encodes CDR1 MNHEY and CDR2 SVGEGT. The CDR3 DNA reads as TGTGCCAGCAGTTGGGGCAGGGGGCGGGGAGAGACCCAGTACTTC. Translated: CASSWGRGRGETQYF.

The V gene is TRBV9, the J gene TRBJ2-3; 8 bases are a match to TRBD2. The germline V gene has CDR1 SGDLS and CDR2 YYNGEE. The CDR3 totals 17 residues. V trimming: 0 bases; J trimming: 1 base; junction bases outside the gene matches: 7. The DNA of the CDR3 is TGTGCCAGCAGCGTAGGTCCAGCGGGGGCCCGCACAGATACGCAGTATTTT. This gives the protein CASSVGPAGARTDTQYF.

The rearrangement joins TRBV27 to TRBJ2-1; 9 positions agree with TRBD2. Germline values: CDR1 MNHEY, CDR2 SMNVEV (reference sequence). Trimming cost V 3 bases and J 3 bases; bases outside gene matches: 3. The CDR3 has 15 amino acids. CDR3 region: CASSFEAGGYNEQFF. The DNA for the CDR3 is TGTGCCAGCAGTTTCGAAGCGGGGGGCTACAATGAGCAGTTCTTC.

The rearrangement uses TRBV11-1 and TRBJ2-3, with unresolved D. Trimming removed 8 bases from V and 2 bases from J, with 11 bases in between. This CDR3 spans 13 amino acids. Germline V CDR1 and CDR2: SGHAT, FQDESV (reference sequence). This chain's CDR3 is CASCPRVTDTQYF. CDR3 DNA sequence: TGTGCCAGCTGCCCCCGAGTCACAGATACGCAGTATTTT.

The chain links TRBV19 to TRBJ1-5; D ambiguous. There are 13 residues in the CDR3. V lost 5 bases and J lost 0, with 5 bases in between. The V gene's germline CDR1 is LNHDA and CDR2 SQIVND (reference sequence). CDR3 residues: CASSFGSNQPQHF. The CDR3 DNA reads as TGTGCCAGTAGTTTCGGTAGCAATCAGCCCCAGCATTTT.

This clone was recorded a few times. The chain couples TRBV5-1 to TRBJ1-4; tentative D call: TRBD1 (6 bases). Per the germline V gene, CDR1 is SGHRS and CDR2 is YFSETQ. Trimming pared 9 bases from V and 1 base from J, leaving 16 bases between. CDR3 size: 15 residues. In nucleotides, the CDR3 is TGCGCCACTACGACAGGCCCACAAACTAATGAAAAACTGTTTTTT. Amino acids: CATTTGPQTNEKLFF.

J is TRBJ2-5 and V is TRBV11-2; unclear D gene. The V gene's germline CDR1 is SGHAT and CDR2 FQNNGV. The CDR3 consists of 15 residues. V shed 6 bases and J shed 2 bases, with 16 bases lying between them. Here the CDR3 reads CASSRSGTEQETQYF. The CDR3 coding sequence is TGTGCCAGCAGTAGGTCAGGTACGGAACAAGAGACCCAGTACTTC.

This clone was counted between two and nine times. The genes are TRBV30 and TRBJ1-2; 11 bases are shared with TRBD1. Germline loops: CDR1 GTSNPN, CDR2 SVGIG (reference sequence). This CDR3 is built from 14 residues. V lost 4 bases and J lost 8; bases outside the gene matches: 9. The DNA of the CDR3 is TGTGCCTGGACCTCCTGGGGGACAGGGGGAGGCTACACCTTC. Its translation: CAWTSWGTGGGYTF.

This chain links TRBV5-4 with TRBJ2-3; 7 nucleotides agree with TRBD2. Germline CDR1 is SGHNT and CDR2 is YYREEE (reference sequence). The CDR3 runs to 15 residues. V lost 0 bases, J lost 5 bases, and 6 bases stayed unmatched. For the CDR3, the DNA is TGTGCCAGCAGCTTGGGGGGCGCTAGCGGAGATACGCAGTATTTT. Its translation is CASSLGGASGDTQYF.

This chain joins TRBV9 and TRBJ2-3, with a possible D match to TRBD1 (5 bases). This CDR3 spans 13 amino acids. V was trimmed by 2 bases and J by 8 bases, leaving 12 bases between them. The V gene's germline CDR1 is SGDLS and CDR2 YYNGEE. For the CDR3, the DNA is TGTGCCAGCAGCGTTCCAGGGCCGGGTACGCAGTATTTT. Its protein is CASSVPGPGTQYF. Full variable domain (missing parts from reference TRBV9 and TRBJ2-3): DSGVTQTPKHLITATGQRVTLRCSPRSGDLSVYWYQQSLDQGLQFLIQYYNGEERAKGNILERFSAQQFPDLHSELNLSSLELGDSALYFCASSVPGPGTQYFGPGTRLTVL.

The chain carries TRBV4-2 and TRBJ2-3, with 7 bases lining up with TRBD2. The CDR3 length is 17 residues. From germline, CDR1 is LGHNA and CDR2 YNFKEQ. V dropped 4 bases and J dropped 0; count of bases not matched to a gene: 10. The CDR3 DNA reads TGTGCCAGCAGCCCCCCTAGCGGTCTGTTTAGCACAGATACGCAGTATTTT. It codes for CASSPPSGLFSTDTQYF.

The CDR3 nucleotides read TGTGCCAGCTCCCCCGGTGGGCCGAACACCGGGGAGCTGTTTTTT. This gives the protein CASSPGGPNTGELFF. V and J are TRBV11-2 and TRBJ2-2; D gene ambiguous. The germline V gene encodes CDR1 SGHAT and CDR2 FQNNGV. V was pared by 8 bases and J by 0 bases, with 13 bases between. The CDR3 consists of 15 residues.

Comment on this clone: At one boundary the junction diverges from the germline segment, which might be a read error. The chain couples TRBV7-9 to TRBJ2-7, with a tentative D call TRBD1 (5 bases). This CDR3 spans 18 amino acids. Germline V lookup: CDR1 SEHNR, CDR2 FQNEAQ (reference sequence). For the CDR3, the DNA is TGTGCCAGCAGCATAGCTGGGGCTGTATTTTCGATTGGATACGAGCAGTACTTC. Protein sequence: CASSIAGAVFSIGYEQYF.

The genes are TRBV11-2 and TRBJ1-1; D call uncertain. The CDR3 is 15 residues long. V dropped 1 base and J dropped 4 bases, with 13 bases sitting between them. Germline CDR1 reads SGHAT; CDR2 reads FQNNGV. CDR3: CASSLVSGAGTEAFF. The CDR3 coding sequence is TGTGCCAGCAGCTTAGTGAGCGGCGCGGGCACTGAAGCTTTCTTT.

The V call is TRBV18, the J call TRBJ2-7; D might be TRBD1 (5 bases). Germline CDR1 and CDR2: KGHSH and LQKENI. Trimming took 3 bases from V and 4 from J, leaving 16 bases between them. This CDR3 has 15 amino acids. The CDR3 spells CASSPRRDGAYEQYF. The CDR3 DNA reads TGTGCCAGCTCACCCCGGAGAGATGGGGCATACGAGCAGTACTTC.

The chain recombines TRBV21-1 with TRBJ1-1; the DNA was not compared with TRBD1, the D call given in the table. TRBV21-1 is marked as a pseudogene. The CDR3 covers 15 residues. CDR3 sequence reads: CASSEGQGARGEAFF. The CDR3 DNA reads as TGTGCCAGCAGCGAGGGACAGGGGGCGCGGGGTGAAGCTTTCTTT.

The chain recombines TRBV11-3 with TRBJ2-1; TRBD2 matches 10 bases. Germline CDR1 SGHNT, CDR2 YENEEA. Trimming cost V 5 bases and J 8 bases; bases outside gene matches: 9. This CDR3 has 15 residues. This CDR3 reads CASSLQAGGVDEQFF. CDR3 nucleotides: TGTGCCAGCAGCCTCCAAGCGGGGGGGGTCGATGAGCAGTTCTTC.

A remark on this clone: Relative to the germline gene, one junction end is altered; a read error may explain this. This chain uses TRBV7-7 with TRBJ2-1; D not resolved. The germline gives CDR1 SSHAT, CDR2 FNYEAQ (reference sequence). This CDR3 region has 13 residues. The CDR3 bases are TGTGCTAGCAGCTTAGTTGCCGGCAATGAGCAGTTCTTC. As protein: CASSLVAGNEQFF.

CDR3 DNA sequence: TGTGCCAGCAGTGGAGTTCGGACGGGGAATCAGCCCCAGCATTTT. Its translation: CASSGVRTGNQPQHF. V and J are TRBV2 and TRBJ1-5; no reliable D call. V lost 4 bases and J lost 4, with 14 bases in between. CDR1 SNHLY and CDR2 FYNNEI come from the germline V gene. This CDR3 has 15 residues.

The gene calls are TRBV7-3 and TRBJ2-1; 10 bases match TRBD1. Germline trimming cut 3 bases from V and 8 bases from J; bases unmatched to any gene: 7. This CDR3 is built from 15 residues. Germline V gives CDR1 SGHTA, CDR2 FQGTGA. The CDR3 here is CASSLGRDRGHEQFF. CDR3 bases: TGTGCCAGCAGCTTGGGACGGGACAGGGGTCATGAGCAGTTCTTC.

This chain uses TRBV5-5 with TRBJ2-7; tentative D call: TRBD2 (9 bases). Germline CDR1 SGHKS, CDR2 YYEKEE (reference sequence). With 5 bases removed from V and 6 bases from J, the gap between germline ends came to 24 bases. The CDR3 runs to 16 residues. The DNA for the CDR3 is TGTGCCAGCAGGTCATCCGGGACAGGAGCGGGAGGCGAGCAGTACTTC. This translates into CASRSSGTGAGGEQYF.